This passage covers 25 T cell receptor beta chains from one sample sequenced in a study of blood T cells in healthy people across ages. Alongside a J-beta primer mix, a sample-barcoded 5' primer served in a second PCR lasting about 6 to 12 cycles. TCRdb called the 5' RACE reads again in MiXCR, with one record for every CDR3 protein. The sample consists of approximately 730,000 distinct CDR3 sequences, less than 70% of them appearing once. The sample was blood. The receptors stem from a man older than 75 in good health.

This clonotype showed up just once. The rearrangement uses TRBV12-3 or TRBV12-4 and TRBJ2-4, with 7 bases lining up with TRBD2. The J call may be incorrect, as the DNA end agrees better with TRBJ2-7. This CDR3 spans 17 amino acids. The CDR3 spells CASSLGDFNSGFYEQYF. DNA of the CDR3: TGTGCCAGCAGTTTAGGAGATTTTAATAGCGGGTTTTACGAGCAGTACTTC.

The chain combines TRBV20-1 with TRBJ1-1; D not resolved. The V gene lost 5 bases and the J gene lost 0 bases, with 16 bases spanning the gap. Germline assignment: CDR1 DFQATT and CDR2 SNEGSKA (reference sequence). CDR3 length equals 15 residues. The CDR3 coding sequence is TGCAGTGCTGGTCCCCGGCTCGGCTTGAACACTGAAGCTTTCTTT. Translation: CSAGPRLGLNTEAFF.

This clonotype was seen only a few times. The gene calls are TRBV6-5 and TRBJ2-1; D might be TRBD2 (5 bases). The V gene lost 7 bases and the J gene lost 9 bases, with 16 bases spanning the gap. Germline V lookup: CDR1 MNHEY, CDR2 SVGAGI. The CDR3 extends over 13 amino acids. The CDR3 reads CASTEVAGLEQFF. The CDR3 DNA follows: TGTGCCAGCACTGAGGTAGCCGGACTTGAGCAGTTCTTC.

V gene TRBV18 combines with J gene TRBJ2-1; TRBD2 matches at 12 bases. The V segment lost 3 bases and the J segment 5 bases; nucleotides outside the gene matches: 5. The CDR3 extends over 16 amino acids. In germline, CDR1 is KGHSH, CDR2 LQKENI. In nucleotides, the CDR3 is TGTGCCAGCTCACCGGCTAGCGGGAGGGAAGACAATGAGCAGTTCTTC. This gives the protein CASSPASGREDNEQFF.

The chain carries TRBV11-2 and TRBJ2-3; 11 nucleotides agree with TRBD2. Germline V gene data show CDR1 as SGHAT and CDR2 as FQNNGV. V shed 1 base and J 6 bases; nucleotides not matched to a gene: 12. This CDR3 contains 18 residues. This CDR3 reads CASSLVVASGRLIDTQYF. CDR3 nucleotides: TGTGCCAGCAGCTTAGTTGTGGCTAGCGGGAGGCTAATCGATACGCAGTATTTT.

This clonotype was observed a handful of times. The V and J genes are TRBV29-1 and TRBJ2-1; no reliable D call. The germline gives CDR1 SQVTM, CDR2 ANQGSEA. Trimming stripped 2 bases from V and 9 bases from J, with 8 bases between. The CDR3 totals 11 residues. The CDR3 loop reads CSVEKAFEQFF. Here the CDR3 DNA reads TGCAGCGTTGAAAAGGCCTTTGAGCAGTTCTTC.

This rearrangement joins TRBV4-1 to TRBJ2-6; 9 bases are a match to TRBD1. CDR3 size: 19 residues. Germline V lookup: CDR1 MGHRA, CDR2 YSYEKL. Germline trimming cut 1 base from V and 0 bases from J; bases unmatched to any gene: 7. CDR3: CASSQGEGTGFSGANVLTF. DNA of the CDR3: TGCGCCAGCAGCCAAGGCGAAGGGACAGGGTTCTCTGGGGCCAACGTCCTGACTTTC.

The V call is TRBV4-1, the J call TRBJ2-1, with unresolved D. Germline CDR1 MGHRA, CDR2 YSYEKL. The V gene lost 10 bases and the J gene lost 8 bases, with 21 bases spanning the gap. The CDR3 is 14 residues long. The CDR3 here is CATGARFFAHEQFF. The CDR3 DNA follows: TGCGCCACAGGAGCGCGTTTCTTTGCCCATGAGCAGTTCTTC.

The V and J genes are TRBV6-5 and TRBJ2-1; TRBD2 matches 10 bases. The CDR3 runs 15 residues. With 0 bases clipped from V and 9 bases from J, the junction kept 5 bases outside the gene matches. Germline lookup yields CDR1 MNHEY and CDR2 SVGAGI. The CDR3 DNA reads as TGTGCCAGCAGTTACTCGGGGGCTAGCGGGAGTGAGCAGTTCTTC. Translated, it gives CASSYSGASGSEQFF.

The chain employs TRBV7-2 and TRBJ2-5, with D unresolved. CDR3 length equals 14 residues. The V gene's germline CDR1 is SGHTA and CDR2 FQGNSA. The V end was cut by 1 base, the J end by 11 bases, with 17 bases between. The CDR3 DNA follows: TGTACCAGCAGCTTAGAGGTGGGGATGTCTGAGCAGTACTTC. It codes for CTSSLEVGMSEQYF.

The rearrangement uses TRBV6-5 and TRBJ2-1; 13 positions match TRBD2. With 4 bases clipped from V and 9 bases from J, the junction kept 9 bases outside the gene matches. This CDR3 comprises 16 residues. Germline V lookup: CDR1 MNHEY, CDR2 SVGAGI. The CDR3 here is CASSWGLAGHGSEQFF. The CDR3 coding sequence is TGTGCCAGCAGTTGGGGACTAGCGGGACATGGGTCTGAGCAGTTCTTC.

This sequence joins TRBV3-1 and TRBJ2-5; D gene uncertain. Germline CDR1 is LGHDT and CDR2 is YNNKEL (reference sequence). The CDR3 length is 12 residues. Trimming removed 1 base from V and 5 bases from J, with 5 bases in between. The CDR3 protein is CASSQAWETQYF. CDR3 DNA sequence: TGTGCCAGCAGCCAAGCGTGGGAGACCCAGTACTTC.

This clonotype was recorded a few times. The V and J genes are TRBV12-3 or TRBV12-4 and TRBJ1-1, with 10 positions matching TRBD1. This CDR3 spans 16 amino acids. The J segment lost 10 bases and the V segment lost 5 bases, leaving 16 bases of the junction unmatched. CDR3 sequence (DNA): TGTGCCAGCAGTCCCTCGGGACAGGGGCCTCATGGTCGAGCTTTCTTT. Its protein is CASSPSGQGPHGRAFF.

This clonotype has a handful of counts. The chain couples TRBV7-9 to TRBJ2-6; D is perhaps TRBD1 (5 bases). V lost 5 bases and J 2 bases, leaving 16 bases between the germline ends. Germline CDR1 is SEHNR and CDR2 is FQNEAQ (reference sequence). The CDR3 sequence is 17 residues long. CDR3 DNA: TGTGCCAGCAGCGGCACCCGCGGCAGGGCTGGGGCCAACGTCCTGACTTTC. This codes for CASSGTRGRAGANVLTF.

The table lists this clonotype with a few counts. The chain has TRBV19 and TRBJ1-2; perhaps TRBD1 as D (5 bases). In germline, CDR1 is LNHDA, CDR2 SQIVND (reference sequence). V was trimmed by 3 bases and J by 5 bases, leaving 13 bases between them. There are 14 residues in the CDR3. CDR3 residues: CASSMEEGFYGYTF. The CDR3 coding sequence is TGTGCCAGTAGTATGGAGGAGGGGTTTTATGGCTACACCTTC. Full variable domain (rest looked up from reference TRBV19 and TRBJ1-2): DGGITQSPKYLFRKEGQNVTLSCEQNLNHDAMYWYRQDPGQGLRLIYYSQIVNDFQKGDIAEGYSVSREKKESFPLTVTSAQKNPTAFYLCASSMEEGFYGYTFGSGTRLTVV.

The chain has TRBV5-1 and TRBJ2-1, with a tentative D call TRBD2 (5 bases). This CDR3 region has 14 residues. V shed 4 bases and J shed 13 bases, with 21 bases lying between them. Germline loops: CDR1 SGHRS, CDR2 YFSETQ. The CDR3 DNA is TGCGCCAGCAGCATCGGCCCACGGGGAGAGACCCAGTTCTTC. Amino acids: CASSIGPRGETQFF. Full variable domain (missing parts from reference TRBV5-1 and TRBJ2-1): KAGVTQTPRYLIKTRGQQVTLSCSPISGHRSVSWYQQTPGQGLQFLFEYFSETQRNKGNFPGRFSGRQFSNSRSEMNVSTLELGDSALYLCASSIGPRGETQFFGPGTRLTVL.

This chain connects TRBV27 to TRBJ2-7; D gene unclear. With 10 bases removed from V and 1 base from J, the gap between germline ends came to 26 bases. Looked up from germline, CDR1 is MNHEY and CDR2 is SMNVEV (reference sequence). The CDR3 consists of 17 residues. The DNA of the CDR3 is TGTGCCATGCGATCCGAGTTGTGGACCCAGAGGTCCTACGAGCAGTACTTC. Its protein product is CAMRSELWTQRSYEQYF.

The rearrangement joins TRBV29-1 to TRBJ2-7; perhaps D is TRBD1 or TRBD2 (6 bases each). The CDR3 is made up of 15 amino acids. Germline V gives CDR1 SQVTM, CDR2 ANQGSEA. Trimming took 1 base from V and 7 from J, leaving 20 bases between them. This chain's CDR3 is CSVEGVGGLTGEQYF. The DNA for the CDR3 is TGCAGCGTTGAAGGTGTCGGGGGCTTGACGGGTGAGCAGTACTTC.

CDR3 loop: CATAGGTSYEQYF. As DNA, the CDR3 is TGTGCCACAGCAGGGGGTACCTCCTACGAGCAGTACTTC. The chain combines TRBV6-2 or TRBV6-3 with TRBJ2-7; 7 nucleotides align to TRBD1. V dropped 10 bases and J dropped 0; count of bases not matched to a gene: 6. This CDR3 region has 13 residues. Germline V gives CDR1 MNHEY, CDR2 SVGEGT.

In the case of this clonotype: A junction end diverges from the germline sequence, so it may reflect a read error. V gene TRBV4-2 combines with J gene TRBJ2-7; D is unclear. This CDR3 has 13 residues. In germline, CDR1 is LGHNA, CDR2 YNFKEQ. The CDR3 loop is CVSSQGKGNEQYF. DNA for the CDR3: TGTGTCAGCAGCCAAGGCAAAGGGAACGAGCAGTACTTC.

V is TRBV2 and J is TRBJ2-7, with 8 bases identical to TRBD2. This CDR3 region has 15 residues. The germline gives CDR1 SNHLY, CDR2 FYNNEI. After removal of 2 bases from V and 4 bases from J, the junction contained 7 bases not matched to a gene. CDR3 in amino acids: CASSESGGGWYEQYF. DNA for the CDR3: TGTGCCAGCAGTGAATCGGGAGGGGGTTGGTACGAGCAGTACTTC.

The chain employs TRBV7-6 and TRBJ2-7; unclear D gene. V lost 5 bases and J lost 4, with 12 bases in between. CDR3 length: 13 amino acids. Germline values: CDR1 SGHVS, CDR2 FNYEAQ. Written as DNA, the CDR3 is TGTGCCAGCAGCGCCAGCGCCGGGTACGAGCAGTACTTC. Its translation is CASSASAGYEQYF.

Only a few counts were recorded for this clonotype. J is TRBJ2-3 and V is TRBV7-2; 8 nucleotides line up with TRBD2. J lost 14 bases, V lost 5 bases, and 15 bases had no gene match. The CDR3 has 14 amino acids. In germline, CDR1 is SGHTA, CDR2 FQGNSA. This chain's CDR3 is CASSPDSGNRYAYF. The CDR3 region has the DNA TGTGCCAGCAGCCCGGATAGCGGGAACAGATACGCGTATTTT. Drawing the rest from reference TRBV7-2 and TRBJ2-3, the complete variable domain is GAGVSQSPSNKVTEKGKDVELRCDPISGHTALYWYRQSLGQGLEFLIYFQGNSAPDKSGLPSDRFSAERTGGSVSTLTIQRTQQEDSAVYLCASSPDSGNRYAYFGPGTRLTVL.

This clonotype was recorded a few times. The CDR3 DNA is TGTGCCATCAGTGCCCGGGTTGGGACTCCCTACGAGCAGTACTTC. Translated: CAISARVGTPYEQYF. The gene calls are TRBV10-3 and TRBJ2-7; perhaps TRBD2 as D (6 bases). Looked up from germline, CDR1 is ENHRY and CDR2 is SYGVKD. Trimming stripped 4 bases from V and 2 bases from J, with 15 bases between. CDR3 length: 15 residues.

This clonotype was counted between two and nine times. The rearrangement uses TRBV7-9 and TRBJ2-7, with 10 nucleotides matching TRBD1. CDR3 length: 17 residues. Germline assignment: CDR1 SEHNR and CDR2 FQNEAQ (reference sequence). Trimming removed 3 bases from V and 3 bases from J; junction bases left unmatched: 11. For the CDR3, the DNA is TGTGCCAGCAGCTTGGGCGGGGGGACAGGGGCGATCTACGAGCAGTACTTC. It translates to CASSLGGGTGAIYEQYF.